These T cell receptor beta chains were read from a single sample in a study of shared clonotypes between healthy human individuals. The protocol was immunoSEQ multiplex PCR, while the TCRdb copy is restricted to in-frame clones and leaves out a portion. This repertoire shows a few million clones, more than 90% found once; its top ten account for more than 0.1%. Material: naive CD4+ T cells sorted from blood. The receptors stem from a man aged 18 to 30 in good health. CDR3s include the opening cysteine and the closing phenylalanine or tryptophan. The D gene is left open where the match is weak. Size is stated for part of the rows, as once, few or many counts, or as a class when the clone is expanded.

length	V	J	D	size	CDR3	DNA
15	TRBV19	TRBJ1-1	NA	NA	CASSIPAGRGFEAFF	TGTGCCAGTAGTATACCCGCAGGGCGGGGCTTTGAAGCTTTCTTT
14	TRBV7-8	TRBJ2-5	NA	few	CASSLAGLEETQYF	TGTGCCAGCAGCTTAGCGGGGCTGGAGGAGACCCAGTACTTC
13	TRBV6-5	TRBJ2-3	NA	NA	CASSEGTRVTQYF	TGTGCCAGCAGTGAGGGGACCCGTGTTACGCAGTATTTT
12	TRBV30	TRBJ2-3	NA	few	CAWSVPGDTQYF	TGTGCCTGGAGTGTACCCGGAGATACGCAGTATTTT
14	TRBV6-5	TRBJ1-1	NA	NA	CASSRGVGYTEAFF	TGTGCCAGCAGCCGAGGTGTGGGGTACACTGAAGCTTTCTTT
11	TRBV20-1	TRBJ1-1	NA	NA	CSTQTDTEAFF	TGCAGTACTCAGACGGACACTGAAGCTTTCTTT
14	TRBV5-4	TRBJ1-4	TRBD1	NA	CASSARDRGEKLFF	TGTGCCAGCAGCGCCCGGGACAGGGGAGAAAAACTGTTTTTT
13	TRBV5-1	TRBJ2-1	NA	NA	CASSLTARREQFF	TGCGCCAGCAGCTTGACGGCACGGCGGGAGCAGTTCTTC
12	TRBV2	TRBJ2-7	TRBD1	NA	CASSTGVAEQYF	TGTGCCAGCAGTACAGGGGTGGCCGAGCAGTACTTC
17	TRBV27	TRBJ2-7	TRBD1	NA	CASSITPGTGEAYEQYF	TGTGCCAGCAGTATCACTCCCGGGACAGGGGAAGCCTACGAGCAGTACTTC
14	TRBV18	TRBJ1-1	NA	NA	CASSPTPTVTEAFF	TGTGCCAGCTCACCCACACCGACGGTCACTGAAGCTTTCTTT
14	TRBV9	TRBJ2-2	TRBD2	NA	CASRLAGGTGELFF	TGTGCCAGCCGGCTAGCGGGAGGTACCGGGGAGCTGTTTTTT
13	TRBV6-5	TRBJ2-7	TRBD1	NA	CASGGTGGREQYF	TGTGCCAGCGGCGGGACAGGGGGCCGCGAGCAGTACTTC
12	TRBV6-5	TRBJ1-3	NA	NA	CASSRSGNTIYF	TGTGCCAGCAGTAGAAGTGGAAACACCATATATTTT
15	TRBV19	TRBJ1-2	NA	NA	CASTPSQGTGYGYTF	TGTGCCAGTACCCCAAGCCAGGGGACGGGCTATGGCTACACCTTC
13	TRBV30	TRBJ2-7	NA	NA	CAWARDKTYEQYF	TGTGCCTGGGCCCGGGACAAGACCTACGAGCAGTACTTC
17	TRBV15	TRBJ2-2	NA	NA	CATSRRITGRGTGELFF	TGTGCCACCAGCAGGCGGATCACGGGGCGGGGTACCGGGGAGCTGTTTTTT
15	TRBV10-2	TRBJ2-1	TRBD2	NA	CATRGSGGRGNEQFF	TGCGCCACCCGGGGTTCGGGAGGGAGAGGCAATGAGCAGTTCTTC
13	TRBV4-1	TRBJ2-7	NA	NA	CASSPVGSYEQYF	TGCGCCAGCAGCCCCGTAGGATCCTACGAGCAGTACTTC
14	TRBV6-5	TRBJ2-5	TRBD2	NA	CASSYPGGGETQYF	TGTGCCAGCAGTTACCCTGGCGGGGGGGAGACCCAGTACTTC
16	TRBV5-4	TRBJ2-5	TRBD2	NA	CASSRSGSSTQETQYF	TGTGCCAGCAGCCGTAGCGGGAGCTCCACCCAGGAGACCCAGTACTTC
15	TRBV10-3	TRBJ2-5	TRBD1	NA	CAISESGTGPETQYF	TGTGCCATCAGTGAGTCCGGGACAGGGCCAGAGACCCAGTACTTC
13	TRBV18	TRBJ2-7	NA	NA	CASSPPSTSEQYF	TGTGCCAGCTCACCACCATCTACTTCGGAGCAGTACTTC
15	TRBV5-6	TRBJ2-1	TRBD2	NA	CASSFGLAVTNEQFF	TGTGCCAGCAGCTTCGGACTAGCGGTAACCAATGAGCAGTTCTTC
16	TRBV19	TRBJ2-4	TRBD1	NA	CASSIWGMGQDGIQYF	TGTGCCAGTAGTATTTGGGGGATGGGACAGGATGGAATCCAGTACTTC
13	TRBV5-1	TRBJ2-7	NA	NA	CASSLGRPGEQYF	TGCGCCAGCAGCTTGGGCCGCCCGGGTGAGCAGTACTTC
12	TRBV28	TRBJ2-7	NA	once	CASTTGNYEQYF	TGTGCCAGCACGACGGGAAACTACGAGCAGTACTTC
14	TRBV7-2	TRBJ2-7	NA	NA	CASSLGQNSYEQYF	TGTGCCAGCAGCTTAGGACAGAACTCCTACGAGCAGTACTTC
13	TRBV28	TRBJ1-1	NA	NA	CASSSGLNTEAFF	TGTGCCAGCAGTTCCGGCCTGAACACTGAAGCTTTCTTT
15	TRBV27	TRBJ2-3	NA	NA	CASSRPDLRPDTQYF	TGTGCCAGCAGCCGACCGGACCTCCGGCCAGATACGCAGTATTTT
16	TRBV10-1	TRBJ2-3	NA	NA	CASSEPSGGGPDTQYF	TGCGCCAGCAGTGAGCCTAGCGGAGGGGGCCCAGATACGCAGTATTTT
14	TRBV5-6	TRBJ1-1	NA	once	CASSLLRGNTEAFF	TGTGCCAGCAGCTTGTTACGAGGGAACACTGAAGCTTTCTTT
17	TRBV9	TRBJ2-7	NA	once	CASSPLLEGGGYYEQYF	TGTGCCAGCAGCCCCCTTCTAGAGGGCGGAGGATACTACGAGCAGTACTTC
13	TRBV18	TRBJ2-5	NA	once	CASSPRGEETQYF	TGTGCCAGCTCCCCTCGGGGCGAAGAGACCCAGTACTTC
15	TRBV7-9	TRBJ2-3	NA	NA	CASSFIRGTTDTQYF	TGTGCCAGCAGCTTCATTCGCGGGACCACAGATACGCAGTATTTT
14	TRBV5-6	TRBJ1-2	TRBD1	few	CASSKRTGPYGYTF	TGTGCCAGCAGCAAGCGGACAGGCCCCTATGGCTACACCTTC
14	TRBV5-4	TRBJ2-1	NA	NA	CASSPGPVVNEQFF	TGTGCCAGCAGCCCGGGGCCAGTCGTCAATGAGCAGTTCTTC
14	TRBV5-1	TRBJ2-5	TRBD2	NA	CASSLVGGDETQYF	TGCGCCAGCAGCTTGGTTGGGGGGGATGAGACCCAGTACTTC
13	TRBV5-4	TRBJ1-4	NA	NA	CASKGRTNEKLFF	TGTGCCAGCAAGGGGAGGACTAATGAAAAACTGTTTTTT
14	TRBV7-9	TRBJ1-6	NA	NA	CASRSGGNNSPLHF	TGTGCCAGCCGTTCGGGCGGAAATAATTCACCCCTCCACTTT
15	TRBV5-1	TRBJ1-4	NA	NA	CASRPGTTGNEKLFF	TGCGCCAGCAGACCCGGGACAACCGGTAATGAAAAACTGTTTTTT
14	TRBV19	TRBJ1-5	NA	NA	CATKQGGSNQPQHF	TGTGCCACTAAGCAGGGAGGTAGCAATCAGCCCCAGCATTTT
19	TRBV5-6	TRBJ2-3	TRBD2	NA	CASSLATSSGVFSTDTQYF	TGTGCCAGCAGCTTGGCCACCTCTAGCGGGGTTTTCAGCACAGATACGCAGTATTTT
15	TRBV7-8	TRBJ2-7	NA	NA	CASSLVFGINYEQYF	TGTGCCAGCAGCTTAGTCTTCGGAATTAACTACGAGCAGTACTTC
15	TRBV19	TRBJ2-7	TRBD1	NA	CASSITNRGSYEQYF	TGTGCCAGTAGTATCACAAACAGGGGCTCCTACGAGCAGTACTTC
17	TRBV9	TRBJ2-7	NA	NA	CASSVAPGDITSYEQYF	TGTGCCAGCAGCGTAGCGCCCGGGGACATAACCTCCTACGAGCAGTACTTC
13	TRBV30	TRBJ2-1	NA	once	CAWSVRSFGEQFF	TGTGCCTGGAGTGTACGCTCGTTCGGTGAGCAGTTCTTC
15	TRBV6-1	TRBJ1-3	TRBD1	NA	CASRETRGPGNTIYF	TGTGCCAGCAGGGAAACAAGGGGGCCTGGAAACACCATATATTTT
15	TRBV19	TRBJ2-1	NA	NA	CASSISGRGHNEQFF	TGTGCCAGTAGTATAAGCGGTCGAGGGCACAATGAGCAGTTCTTC
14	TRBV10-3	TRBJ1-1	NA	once	CAISDKGMNTEAFF	TGTGCCATCAGTGATAAGGGAATGAACACTGAAGCTTTCTTT
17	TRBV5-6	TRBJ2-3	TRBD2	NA	CASSYGTSGGATDTQYF	TGTGCCAGCAGCTACGGGACTAGCGGGGGGGCAACAGATACGCAGTATTTT
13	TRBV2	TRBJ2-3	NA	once	CASFFRETDTQYF	TGTGCCAGCTTCTTTCGGGAGACAGATACGCAGTATTTT
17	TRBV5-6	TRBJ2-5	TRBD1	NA	CASSHYFGQGGRETQYF	TGTGCCAGCAGCCATTATTTCGGACAGGGAGGCAGAGAGACCCAGTACTTC
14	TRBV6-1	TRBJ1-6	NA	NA	CASSGTRGGSPLHF	TGTGCCAGCAGTGGGACGAGGGGAGGTTCACCCCTCCACTTT
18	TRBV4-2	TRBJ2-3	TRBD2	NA	CASSQGGWTSGGPDTQYF	TGTGCCAGCAGCCAAGGCGGGTGGACTAGCGGGGGGCCGGATACGCAGTATTTT
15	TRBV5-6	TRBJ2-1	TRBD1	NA	CASSSGTGAHNEQFF	TGTGCCAGCAGCTCCGGGACAGGGGCCCACAATGAGCAGTTCTTC
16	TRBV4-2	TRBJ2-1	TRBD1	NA	CASSPLTGGSEDEQFF	TGTGCCAGCAGCCCCCTGACAGGGGGCAGTGAAGATGAGCAGTTCTTC
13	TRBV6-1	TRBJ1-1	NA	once	CASSEELFTEAFF	TGTGCCAGCAGTGAAGAGTTGTTCACGGAGGCTTTCTTT
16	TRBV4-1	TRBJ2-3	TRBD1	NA	CASSPYRGTSTDTQYF	TGCGCCAGCAGCCCCTACAGGGGAACTAGCACAGATACGCAGTATTTT
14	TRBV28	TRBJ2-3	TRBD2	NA	CASSLSGRADTQYF	TGTGCCAGCAGTTTAAGCGGGAGGGCAGATACGCAGTATTTT